This T cell receptor beta chain emerged from a study of T cells in women clearing cervical HPV infection. Study overall: HLA type stays a possible confounder, typing being limited. Study-wide findings and caveats: Unknown T-cell numbers per sample may underlie the richness differences.

Germline CDR1 reads SEHNR; CDR2 reads FQNEAQ (reference sequence). This CDR3 comprises 13 residues. MY09/MY11 PCR detected cervical HPV DNA; dot-blot assigned genotypes. TCR beta CDR3 amplified by multiplex PCR from roughly 1,100 ng genomic DNA. Sequencing used immunoSEQ multiplex PCR; TCRdb keeps in-frame clones, though not all of them. In all, the sample yields approximately 31,000 clones. For this clone: Its specificity is not known. The missing CDR3 end, 3 residues past where the read stops, is filled in from the germline J gene.

Sequencing was carried out using blood buffy coat. The sequence was collected from a woman aged 18-69 years with a cervical HPV16 infection that either progressed to CIN3+ or cleared (not recorded which). The V gene is TRBV7-9, the J gene TRBJ1-2; D is undetermined. This CDR3 reads CASSLLHSYDYTF. The CDR3 DNA, read in part, is TGTGCCAGCAGCTTACTCCATTCCTACGAC.